This entry lists 20 T cell receptor beta chains sequenced from one sample in a study of blood T cell repertoires in COVID-19. Some clones are missing from TCRdb's copy, which holds only in-frame ones; the method was immunoSEQ multiplex PCR. The data show about 200,000 clones, approximately 87% seen once. Sequencing input: peripheral blood. Every receptor here comes from a woman between 45 and 60 years old with acute or convalescent COVID-19.

The V call is TRBV10-1, the J call TRBJ2-2; 7 positions agree with TRBD1. The CDR3 length is 14 residues. Germline CDR1 and CDR2: WNHNN and SYGVQD (reference sequence). V lost 5 bases and J lost 4; bases outside the gene matches: 4. CDR3 nucleotides: TGCGCCAGCAGTCGACAGGGATCCACCGGGGAGCTGTTTTTT. Translating gives CASSRQGSTGELFF.

The chain recombines TRBV4-3 with TRBJ2-3; tentative D call: TRBD1 (5 bases). V shed 2 bases and J shed 4 bases, with 13 bases lying between them. Looked up from germline, CDR1 is LGHNA and CDR2 is YSLEER. This CDR3 has 15 amino acids. The CDR3 spells CASSQLGQGPDTQYF. The CDR3 bases are TGCGCCAGCAGCCAATTGGGGCAGGGTCCAGATACGCAGTATTTT.

CDR3 sequence reads: CASSKFGTSGPNNEQFF. The CDR3 DNA is TGTGCCAGCAGCAAATTCGGGACTAGCGGTCCAAACAATGAGCAGTTCTTC. The V call is TRBV21-1, the J call TRBJ2-1; TRBD2 reflects the table's D call only, with no check against the DNA. TRBV21-1 is deemed a pseudogene. The CDR3 totals 17 residues.

This clone was picked up one time. The V gene is TRBV5-4, the J gene TRBJ2-7; 9 nucleotides agree with TRBD2. The CDR3 is made up of 15 amino acids. The germline V gene has CDR1 SGHNT and CDR2 YYREEE (reference sequence). Trimming removed 5 bases from V and 2 bases from J; junction bases left unmatched: 8. The CDR3 region is CASSPPTSGPYEQYF. DNA for the CDR3: TGTGCCAGCAGTCCCCCGACTAGCGGCCCCTACGAGCAGTACTTC.

The rearrangement uses TRBV1 and TRBJ2-2; TRBD2, the table's D call, was not compared with the DNA. TRBV1 is classified as a pseudogene. The CDR3 covers 17 residues. CDR3 region: CTSSQGGLAGVTGELFF. CDR3 DNA: TGCACCAGCAGCCAAGGAGGACTAGCGGGAGTGACCGGGGAGCTGTTTTTT.

CDR3 residues: CASSPGTDADGYTF. CDR3 bases: TGTGCCAGTAGTCCCGGGACAGATGCCGATGGCTACACCTTC. The chain uses TRBV19 and TRBJ1-2; 7 nucleotides line up with TRBD1. Germline assignment: CDR1 LNHDA and CDR2 SQIVND (reference sequence). The length of the CDR3 is 14 residues. J gave up 6 bases and V 5 bases, and 9 bases lay outside the gene matches.

This clone was detected a few times. This chain uses TRBV11-2 with TRBJ2-2, with a possible D match to TRBD2 (6 bases). The CDR3 contains 13 residues. Germline CDR1 and CDR2: SGHAT and FQNNGV. Trimming left V 8 bases short and J 7 bases short, with 14 bases between. The chain's CDR3 is CASSAPGVGELFF. DNA for the CDR3: TGTGCCAGCTCGGCCCCGGGAGTCGGGGAGCTGTTTTTT.

The rearrangement links TRBV28 to TRBJ2-5, with a weak D call TRBD1 (6 bases). Per germline, CDR1 MDHEN and CDR2 SYDVKM. The germline V and J ends were trimmed by 6 bases and 0 bases, with 14 bases remaining between them. This CDR3 comprises 15 residues. In DNA, the CDR3 is TGTGCCAGCAGCCCCCAGGGGCGAAACCAAGAGACCCAGTACTTC. This encodes CASSPQGRNQETQYF.

As regards this clone: One end of the junction fails to match germline, which may point to a read error. The chain combines TRBV20-1 with TRBJ1-6, with D unresolved. Germline V gene sequence: CDR1 DFQATT, CDR2 SNEGSKA (reference sequence). The CDR3 spans 15 residues. The CDR3 DNA reads TGCAGTGCTAGTTTGCCGAGCCCCTATAGTTCACCCCTCCACTTT. Its translation: CSASLPSPYSSPLHF.

CDR3 amino acids: CASSYQQGDSPLHF. CDR3 nucleotides: TGTGCCAGCAGTTACCAACAGGGAGATTCACCCCTCCACTTT. V and J are TRBV6-6 and TRBJ1-6, with D maybe TRBD1 (6 bases). From germline, CDR1 is MNHNY and CDR2 SVGAGI (reference sequence). This CDR3 has 14 residues. Trimming cost V 2 bases and J 8 bases, with 10 bases left between them.

The chain has TRBV5-1 and TRBJ1-3; D perhaps matches TRBD1 (6 bases). This CDR3 spans 15 amino acids. Germline CDR1 SGHRS, CDR2 YFSETQ. V shed 4 bases and J shed 0 bases, with 11 bases lying between them. This CDR3 reads CASSTGQSSGNTIYF. The DNA of the CDR3 is TGCGCCAGCAGCACCGGACAGAGCTCTGGAAACACCATATATTTT.

This rearrangement joins TRBV19 to TRBJ1-3; 8 positions agree with TRBD1. V was clipped by 5 bases and J by 2 bases; unmatched bases: 5. In germline, CDR1 is LNHDA, CDR2 SQIVND (reference sequence). The CDR3 consists of 15 residues. The CDR3 nucleotides read TGTGCCAGTAGTGCAAAACAGGGGGCTGGAAACACCATATATTTT. It is translated as CASSAKQGAGNTIYF.

This chain connects TRBV19 to TRBJ2-1; TRBD1 matches 11 bases. The V gene end was trimmed by 7 bases and the J gene end by 2 bases; junction bases not matched to a gene: 4. Germline-derived CDR1 and CDR2 are LNHDA and SQIVND (reference sequence). This CDR3 has 15 amino acids. CDR3 coding DNA: TGTGCCAGTACCCCGGGACAGGGGGCCTACAATGAGCAGTTCTTC. Its protein product is CASTPGQGAYNEQFF.

V and J are TRBV7-2 and TRBJ2-3, with D possibly TRBD1 on 7 matching bases. The V gene lost 1 base and the J gene lost 5 bases, with 13 bases spanning the gap. Germline V gene data show CDR1 as SGHTA and CDR2 as FQGNSA. The CDR3 contains 15 residues. DNA of the CDR3: TGTGCCAGCAGCTTAGGGCCAGGGGGAGGAGATACGCAGTATTTT. Its translation: CASSLGPGGGDTQYF.

The CDR3 sequence is CASSSGFNQPQHF. CDR3 sequence (DNA): TGTGCCAGCAGTTCAGGATTTAATCAGCCCCAGCATTTT. The chain recombines TRBV12-3 or TRBV12-4 with TRBJ1-5; no clear D. This CDR3 comprises 13 residues. V lost 4 bases, J lost 4 bases, and 8 bases lay in between.

The chain employs TRBV7-9 and TRBJ2-1; TRBD1 matches at 7 bases. Trimming cost V 5 bases and J 7 bases; bases outside gene matches: 14. This CDR3 has 16 amino acids. From germline, CDR1 is SEHNR and CDR2 FQNEAQ (reference sequence). The CDR3 spells CASSTPDRVGRNEQFF. In nucleotides, the CDR3 is TGTGCCAGCAGCACTCCTGACAGGGTTGGGCGGAATGAGCAGTTCTTC.

The chain links TRBV4-3 to TRBJ1-2; no firm D call. The CDR3 extends over 16 amino acids. Germline values: CDR1 LGHNA, CDR2 YSLEER. Trimming pared 0 bases from V and 4 bases from J, leaving 15 bases between. CDR3 region: CASSQDPQATSYGYTF. In nucleotides, the CDR3 is TGCGCCAGCAGCCAAGACCCCCAGGCGACGTCCTATGGCTACACCTTC.

The rearrangement joins TRBV18 to TRBJ1-1; no reliable D call. Germline CDR1 and CDR2: KGHSH and LQKENI. The CDR3 has 12 residues. V was trimmed by 5 bases and J by 4 bases, leaving 8 bases between them. The CDR3 reads CASSAVGTEAFF. DNA of the CDR3: TGTGCCAGCTCAGCGGTTGGCACTGAAGCTTTCTTT. The whole variable domain, remainder taken from reference TRBV18 and TRBJ1-1, is NAGVMQNPRHLVRRRGQEARLRCSPMKGHSHVYWYRQLPEEGLKFMVYLQKENIIDESGMPKERFSAEFPKEGPSILRIQQVVRGDSAAYFCASSAVGTEAFFGQGTRLTVV.

V usage is TRBV5-6 and J usage is TRBJ1-5, with D maybe TRBD1 (5 bases). CDR1 and CDR2 (germline): SGHDT, YYEEEE. Trimming took 4 bases from V and 4 from J, leaving 18 bases between them. This CDR3 has 16 residues. Written as DNA, the CDR3 is TGTGCCAGCAGCCCGGGGGGTCCCCGGAGGAATCAGCCCCAGCATTTT. Translating it yields CASSPGGPRRNQPQHF.

The chain uses TRBV3-1 (or the pseudogene TRBV3-2) and TRBJ2-7; 15 bases map to TRBD2. The CDR3 is 19 residues long. Germline V CDR1 and CDR2: LGHDT, YNNKEL (reference sequence). After removal of 1 base from V and 3 bases from J, the junction contained 10 bases not matched to a gene. The CDR3 loop is CASSQVKPGLAGGVYEQYF. CDR3 DNA sequence: TGTGCCAGCAGCCAAGTGAAGCCGGGACTAGCGGGAGGCGTCTACGAGCAGTACTTC.